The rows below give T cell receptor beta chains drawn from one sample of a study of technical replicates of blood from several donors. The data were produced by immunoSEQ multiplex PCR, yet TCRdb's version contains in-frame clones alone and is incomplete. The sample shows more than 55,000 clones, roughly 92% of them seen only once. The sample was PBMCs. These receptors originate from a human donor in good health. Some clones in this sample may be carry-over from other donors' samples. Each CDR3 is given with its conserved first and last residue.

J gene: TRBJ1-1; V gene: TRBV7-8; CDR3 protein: CASSLGRGGDMNTEAFF
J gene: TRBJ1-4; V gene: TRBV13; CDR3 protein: CASSSRTGVGEKLFF
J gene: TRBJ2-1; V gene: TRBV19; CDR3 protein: CASSPLGLAVNEQFF
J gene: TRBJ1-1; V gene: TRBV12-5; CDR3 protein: CASGRGTGTVNTEAFF
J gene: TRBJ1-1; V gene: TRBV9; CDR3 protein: CASSARKGTDTEAFF
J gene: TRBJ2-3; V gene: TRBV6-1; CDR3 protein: CASSEKRISVTDTQYF
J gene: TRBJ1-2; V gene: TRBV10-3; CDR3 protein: CATELDRGRGYTF
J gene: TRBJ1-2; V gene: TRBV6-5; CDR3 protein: CASTYRGLGYTF
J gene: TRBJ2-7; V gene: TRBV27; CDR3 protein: CASSVGWSSYEQYF
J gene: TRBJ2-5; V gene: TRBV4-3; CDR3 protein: CASSREAGGPGQETQYF
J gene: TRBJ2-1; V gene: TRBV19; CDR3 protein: CASTPRGTDSYNEQFF
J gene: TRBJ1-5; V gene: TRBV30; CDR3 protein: CAWGRGAGQPQHF
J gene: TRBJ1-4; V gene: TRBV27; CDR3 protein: CASSLYGRGREKLFF
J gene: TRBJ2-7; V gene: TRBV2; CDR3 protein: CASSEAIGGEQYF
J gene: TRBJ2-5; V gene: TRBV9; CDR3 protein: CASSPLATNRETQYF
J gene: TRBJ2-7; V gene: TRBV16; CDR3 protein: CASSQQTTGLYEQYF
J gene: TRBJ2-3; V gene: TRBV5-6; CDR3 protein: CASSPLVGGTDTQYF
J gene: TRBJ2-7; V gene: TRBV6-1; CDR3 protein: CASRVGAGGFYEQYF
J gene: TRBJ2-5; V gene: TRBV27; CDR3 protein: CASSRAGNQETQYF
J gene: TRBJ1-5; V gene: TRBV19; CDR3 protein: CASSLTAGNQPQHF
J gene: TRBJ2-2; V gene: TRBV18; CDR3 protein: CASSPARDRELFF
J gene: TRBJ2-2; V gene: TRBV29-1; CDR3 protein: CSVESAGSNTGELFF
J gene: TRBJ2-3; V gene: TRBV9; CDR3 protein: CASSVGGSGTDTQYF
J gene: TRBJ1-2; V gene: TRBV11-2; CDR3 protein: CASSSELDGYTF
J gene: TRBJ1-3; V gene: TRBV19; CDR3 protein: CASSITTGSSGNTIYF
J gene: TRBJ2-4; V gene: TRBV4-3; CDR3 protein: CASSPGLANIQYF